This T cell receptor (beta chain) comes out of a study of shared clonotypes between healthy human individuals. It was 250 to 350 ng DNA, about 30,000 T cell genomes, that went into each replicate PCR of unsorted PBMC. Ten immunoSEQ deep assay plates were used to sequence the DNA of unsorted PBMCs. Libraries were prepared by immunoSEQ multiplex PCR; TCRdb keeps only in-frame clonotypes and omits some of them. The sample carries under 600,000 clones, 60% to 80% recorded once. V was trimmed by 7 bases and J by 0 bases, leaving 13 bases between them. Germline V gene data show CDR1 as SNHLY and CDR2 as FYNNEI. The CDR3 runs to 15 residues.

The sequence came from a middle-aged woman in good health. Some clones in this sample may be carry-over from other donors' samples. The sequenced material came from PBMCs. The gene calls are TRBV2 and TRBJ1-3; no clear D. DNA of the CDR3: TGTGCCAGCAATACAGCGACTAACTCTGGAAACACCATATATTTT. This gives the protein CASNTATNSGNTIYF.